This T cell receptor beta chain comes out of a study of cytomegalovirus exposure and HLA in healthy donors. The CDR3 is 15 amino acids. V lost 1 base and J lost 3; bases outside the gene matches: 5. Germline values: CDR1 SGHTA, CDR2 FQGNSA. Generated by immunoSEQ multiplex PCR, the TCRdb table keeps only in-frame clones and is missing some. The table lists some 130,000 clones, around nine tenths of them singletons. The V call is TRBV7-2, the J call TRBJ1-1, with 7 bases aligning to TRBD1. The sequence came from a man younger than 40 in good health and CMV-seronegative. Input material: PBMCs. DNA for the CDR3: TGTGCCAGCAGCTTAGTTACAGGGGTCTACACTGAAGCTTTCTTT. It translates to CASSLVTGVYTEAFF. Variable domain in full (rest from reference TRBV7-2 and TRBJ1-1): GAGVSQSPSNKVTEKGKDVELRCDPISGHTALYWYRQSLGQGLEFLIYFQGNSAPDKSGLPSDRFSAERTGGSVSTLTIQRTQQEDSAVYLCASSLVTGVYTEAFFGQGTRLTVV.